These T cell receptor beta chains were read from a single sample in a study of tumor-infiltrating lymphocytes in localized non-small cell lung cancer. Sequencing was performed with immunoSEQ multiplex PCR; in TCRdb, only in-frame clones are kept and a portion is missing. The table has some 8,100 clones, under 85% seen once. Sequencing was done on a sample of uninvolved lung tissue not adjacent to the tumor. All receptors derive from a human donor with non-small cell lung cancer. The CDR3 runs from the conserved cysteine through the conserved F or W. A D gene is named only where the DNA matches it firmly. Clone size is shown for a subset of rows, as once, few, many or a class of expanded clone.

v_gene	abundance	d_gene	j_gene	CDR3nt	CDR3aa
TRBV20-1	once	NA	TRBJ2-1	TGCAGTGCTTCCAACAATGAGCAGTTCTTC	CSASNNEQFF
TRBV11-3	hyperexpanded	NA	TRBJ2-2	TGTGCCAGCAGCACCCGGTCCTCGGGACAGAACACCGGGGAGCTGTTTTTT	CASSTRSSGQNTGELFF
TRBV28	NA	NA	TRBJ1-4	TGTGCCAGCAGTGGACGACAGGCGGAAAAACTGTTTTTT	CASSGRQAEKLFF
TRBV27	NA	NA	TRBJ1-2	TGTGCCAGCAGTTTATTAGGGGATAAGTTTGGCTACACCTTC	CASSLLGDKFGYTF
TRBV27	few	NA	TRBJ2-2	TGTGCCAGCAGTTACACCGGGGAGCTGTTTTTT	CASSYTGELFF
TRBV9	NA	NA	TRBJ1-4	TGTGCCAGCAGCGTAGCGGGAACACTGAGCGAAAAACTGTTTTTT	CASSVAGTLSEKLFF
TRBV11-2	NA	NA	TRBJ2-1	TGTGCCAGCAGCCCCCAGGACGCAAACAATGAGCAGTTCTTC	CASSPQDANNEQFF
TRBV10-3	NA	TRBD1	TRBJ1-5	TGTGCCATCAGTGCCGGGACAGGGGGCGAGAATCAGCCCCAGCATTTT	CAISAGTGGENQPQHF
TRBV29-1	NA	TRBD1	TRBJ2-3	TGCAGCGTTACCGGGACAGGGTCAGATACGCAGTATTTT	CSVTGTGSDTQYF
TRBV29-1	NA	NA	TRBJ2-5	TGCAGCGTTGTCGGGATTCAAGAGACCCAGTACTTC	CSVVGIQETQYF
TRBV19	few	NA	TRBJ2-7	TGTGCCAGTAGTTTGGACGGAGCCTACGAGCAGTACTTC	CASSLDGAYEQYF
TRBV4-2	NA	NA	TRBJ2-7	TGTGCCAGCAGTAGCGGTTCCTACGAGCAGTACTTC	CASSSGSYEQYF
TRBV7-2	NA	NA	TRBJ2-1	TGTGCCAGCAGCCCGCGACAGGACCCGTCCTACAATGAGCAGTTCTTC	CASSPRQDPSYNEQFF
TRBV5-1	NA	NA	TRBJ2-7	TGCGCCAGCAGGGCCTGGGGTACCTACGAGCAGTACTTC	CASRAWGTYEQYF
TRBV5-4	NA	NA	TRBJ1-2	TGTGCCAGCAGCTTGCGGGGGGCGCTTGGCTACACCTTC	CASSLRGALGYTF
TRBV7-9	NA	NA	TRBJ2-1	TGTGCCAGCAGCCTAGGGGGCGGGGTCAATGAGCAGTTCTTC	CASSLGGGVNEQFF
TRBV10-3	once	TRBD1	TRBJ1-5	TGTGCCATTCAGGGGGTCGGGCAGCCCCAGCATTTT	CAIQGVGQPQHF
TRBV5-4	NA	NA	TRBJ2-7	TGTGCCAGCAGCCGTCGGGGTGGCGAGTACGAGCAGTACTTC	CASSRRGGEYEQYF
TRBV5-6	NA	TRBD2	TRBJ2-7	TGTGCCAGCAGCTTGGGAGGACTAGGAGGTTCTTCCTACGAGCAGTACTTC	CASSLGGLGGSSYEQYF
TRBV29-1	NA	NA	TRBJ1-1	TGCAGCGTACGGACGAGCGTTGAAGCTTTCTTT	CSVRTSVEAFF
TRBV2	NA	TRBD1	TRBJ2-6	TGTGCCAGCACCGCCTCCGGGACAGGGGGTTTTGGGGCCAACGTCCTGACTTTC	CASTASGTGGFGANVLTF
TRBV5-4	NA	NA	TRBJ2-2	TGTGCCAGCAGTTTCAAGGGGACGAACACCGGGGAGCTGTTTTTT	CASSFKGTNTGELFF
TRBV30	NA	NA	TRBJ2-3	TGTGCCTGGATAGGCAGGACTCGCACAGATACGCAGTATTTT	CAWIGRTRTDTQYF